Here is one TCR beta chain with its context. Its matching antigen is unknown. Germline V gene data show CDR1 as DFQATT and CDR2 as SNEGSKA (reference sequence). Trimming stripped 6 bases from V and 7 bases from J, with 16 bases between. CDR3 length: 13 residues. Individuals selected for sequencing had exhibited CD8+CD57+ cell expansion on flow cytometry. Genomic DNA constituted the template upon which TCR beta VDJ and CDR3 profiling was performed. One entry per CDR3 protein results from TCRdb running MiXCR on the reads. The sample has around 500,000 distinct CDR3 sequences; over 25% are singletons. The data derive from a study of CD8+CD57+ T cells in acquired aplastic anemia. In the study overall: Sorted CD4+ and CD8+ cell DNA averaged roughly 3 ug. Regarding the study as a whole: About 29 shared CD8+ CDR3s appeared highly expressed within patients' immunodominant clones. Significance was not reached for CD8+ Simpson's diversity between patients and controls.

The V gene is TRBV20-1, the J gene TRBJ2-1, with D hard to call. This TCR came from a human donor with aplastic anemia. Sequenced: sorted CD4+, CD8+, or CD8+CD57+ T cells (not recorded which) from PBMCs. CDR3: CSASSTDPNEQFF. The CDR3 nucleotides are TGCAGTGCCAGCAGCACGGATCCAAATGAGCAGTTCTTC.